What follows is one T cell receptor beta chain and its context. What it recognizes is unknown. This entry is derived from a study of monozygotic twins with cystic fibrosis. Study results and limitations: Unrelated CF individuals shared fewer identical clonotypes than monozygotic CF twins.

V lost 1 base and J 2 bases, leaving 3 bases between the germline ends. This CDR3 has 12 residues. The germline V gene has CDR1 SGHAT and CDR2 FQNNGV. Here immunoSEQ multiplex PCR was the method, and the copy in TCRdb shows in-frame clones only, minus some. Of roughly 9,400 clones listed, 98% are singletons. V usage is TRBV11-2 and J usage is TRBJ2-7; no clear D gene. The TCR sequence derives from a girl under 10 years old with cystic fibrosis. Sequenced: blood. CDR3 sequence: CASSLAPYEQYF. CDR3 DNA sequence: TGTGCCAGCAGCTTAGCGCCCTACGAGCAGTACTTC.